The 24 T cell receptor beta chains reported below all come from one sample, sequenced in a study of T cell changes during pregnancy in multiple sclerosis. Clones were read by immunoSEQ multiplex PCR, and TCRdb kept only the in-frame ones, dropping some. The data contain some 40,000 clones, approximately 93% of them singletons. The starting material was CD8+ T cells from peripheral blood mononuclear cells, obtained in the third trimester of pregnancy. All receptors come from a female donor with multiple sclerosis, enrolled in a pregnancy study.

This clone was detected only once. This chain uses TRBV4-1 with TRBJ1-2; D is possibly TRBD1 (6 bases). The CDR3 is 15 residues long. Per germline, CDR1 MGHRA and CDR2 YSYEKL. Trimming cost V 1 base and J 3 bases, with 12 bases left between them. CDR3 region: CASSQVLGQDYGYTF. CDR3 DNA: TGCGCCAGCAGCCAAGTCTTGGGACAAGACTATGGCTACACCTTC.

The chain has TRBV2 and TRBJ2-7; 9 positions match TRBD2. The junction had 5 bases not matched to a gene; V was cut back by 3 bases and J by 2 bases. Germline V gene lookup returns CDR1 SNHLY and CDR2 FYNNEI. This CDR3 has 15 amino acids. The CDR3 DNA reads TGTGCCAGCAGTGATCCTAGCGGGACCGCCTACGAGCAGTACTTC. Translation: CASSDPSGTAYEQYF.

The chain carries TRBV10-3 and TRBJ1-6; D uncertain. CDR1 is ENHRY and CDR2 is SYGVKD in the germline V gene. V gave up 6 bases and J gave up 5 bases, with 14 bases separating them. The CDR3 is 15 residues long. This chain's CDR3 is CAIRLDDFNNSPLHF. CDR3 DNA: TGTGCCATCAGGTTAGACGACTTCAATAATTCACCCCTCCACTTT.

The chain combines TRBV7-2 with TRBJ2-1; 9 bases agree with TRBD2. Germline V gives CDR1 SGHTA, CDR2 FQGNSA. Germline trimming cut 3 bases from V and 15 bases from J; bases unmatched to any gene: 15. The CDR3 is 15 amino acids. The CDR3 nucleotides are TGTGCCAGCAGCTTTCGCGGGGGGGAGTTTGGGTTCGCGTTCTTC. It specifies CASSFRGGEFGFAFF.

V usage is TRBV9 and J usage is TRBJ2-1; D gene ambiguous. The CDR3 totals 16 residues. The germline CDR1 and CDR2 sequences are SGDLS and YYNGEE. V was cut by 4 bases and J by 0 bases, with 14 bases left in between. The chain's CDR3 is CASSPETESSYNEQFF. In nucleotides, the CDR3 is TGTGCCAGCAGCCCCGAGACGGAGAGCTCCTACAATGAGCAGTTCTTC.

This clone has more than one count but fewer than ten. The CDR3 DNA sequence: TGTGCCAGCAGCTTTTCATACAGGCTCTACGAGCAGTACTTC. This translates into CASSFSYRLYEQYF. The J gene is TRBJ2-7, the V gene TRBV7-9, with a possible D match to TRBD1 (5 bases). The germline V gene has CDR1 SEHNR and CDR2 FQNEAQ (reference sequence). V was trimmed by 3 bases and J by 3 bases, leaving 12 bases between them. This CDR3 has 14 amino acids.

The chain carries TRBV10-3 and TRBJ1-2, with D perhaps matching TRBD1 (6 bases). Germline lookup yields CDR1 ENHRY and CDR2 SYGVKD. This CDR3 is built from 14 residues. Trimming shortened V by 7 bases and J by 2 bases, and 14 bases separated the two germline ends. CDR3 amino acids: CAIKIRDTNYGYTF. CDR3 nucleotides: TGTGCCATCAAGATCCGGGACACCAACTATGGCTACACCTTC.

The CDR3 is CASSLGGQGGTGELFF. The CDR3 nucleotides read TGTGCCAGCAGCTTAGGCGGACAGGGGGGCACCGGGGAGCTGTTTTTT. The chain has TRBV13 and TRBJ2-2, with 10 bases that match TRBD1. CDR3 size: 16 residues. V was pared by 0 bases and J by 4 bases, with 2 bases of the junction left unmatched. Germline V CDR1 and CDR2: PRHDT, FYEKMQ (reference sequence).

The chain recombines TRBV7-3 with TRBJ1-2, with TRBD1 identical over 10 bases. Per the germline V gene, CDR1 is SGHTA and CDR2 is FQGTGA. With V trimmed by 5 bases and J by 2 bases, 11 bases remained unmatched. The CDR3 covers 17 residues. The CDR3 loop is CASSKPGQGRTNYGYTF. CDR3 sequence (DNA): TGTGCCAGCAGCAAACCGGGACAGGGGAGAACAAACTATGGCTACACCTTC.

The V and J genes are TRBV2 and TRBJ2-7; D possibly corresponds to TRBD1 (7 bases). The length of the CDR3 is 15 residues. Looked up from germline, CDR1 is SNHLY and CDR2 is FYNNEI. The V end lost 8 bases, the J end lost 3 bases, and 20 bases lay between the germline ends. The CDR3 protein is CASQWGRQGGYEQYF. CDR3 DNA sequence: TGTGCCAGCCAGTGGGGCCGACAGGGAGGCTACGAGCAGTACTTC.

This chain connects TRBV29-1 to TRBJ2-7, with 7 positions matching TRBD1. Trimming took 6 bases from V and 1 from J; bases not matched to a gene: 6. The CDR3 is 13 residues long. Germline V gene data show CDR1 as SQVTM and CDR2 as ANQGSEA. For the CDR3, the DNA is TGCAGCGTCGAACAGGGGCCATCCTACGAGCAGTACTTC. This encodes CSVEQGPSYEQYF.

The rearrangement joins TRBV6-5 to TRBJ1-5; 9 nucleotides agree with TRBD1. CDR3 length: 13 amino acids. The V gene end was trimmed by 8 bases and the J gene end by 6 bases; junction bases not matched to a gene: 5. CDR1 MNHEY and CDR2 SVGAGI come from the germline V gene. DNA for the CDR3: TGTGCCAGCCACAGGGGGCTTGGTCAGCCCCAGCATTTT. Translated: CASHRGLGQPQHF.

The chain links TRBV7-9 to TRBJ1-1; perhaps TRBD1 as D (6 bases). Germline assignment: CDR1 SEHNR and CDR2 FQNEAQ (reference sequence). V was trimmed by 3 bases and J by 5 bases, leaving 7 bases between them. This CDR3 has 12 residues. CDR3 DNA: TGTGCCAGCAGCTTCACAGGGACTGAAGCTTTCTTT. Protein product: CASSFTGTEAFF. The complete variable domain, with remaining parts taken from reference TRBV7-9 and TRBJ1-1, reads DTGVSQNPRHKITKRGQNVTFRCDPISEHNRLYWYRQTLGQGPEFLTYFQNEAQLEKSRLLSDRFSAERPKGSFSTLEIQRTEQGDSAMYLCASSFTGTEAFFGQGTRLTVV.

The V call is TRBV9, the J call TRBJ2-1, with TRBD2 matching over 9 bases. CDR3 length equals 14 residues. Germline assignment: CDR1 SGDLS and CDR2 YYNGEE. V dropped 7 bases and J dropped 9; count of bases not matched to a gene: 11. The CDR3 loop is CASGSGGGAGEQFF. CDR3 in DNA: TGTGCCAGCGGGTCGGGCGGGGGGGCCGGTGAGCAGTTCTTC.

The gene calls are TRBV9 and TRBJ1-2; TRBD1 aligns across 7 bases. The trim removed 3 bases at V and 4 bases at J, leaving 6 bases unmatched. The CDR3 sequence is 14 residues long. Germline V gene data show CDR1 as SGDLS and CDR2 as YYNGEE. CDR3 in amino acids: CASSGQGVGYGYTF. The DNA of the CDR3 is TGTGCCAGCAGCGGTCAGGGGGTGGGCTATGGCTACACCTTC.

The chain uses TRBV14 and TRBJ2-1, with 7 bases identical to TRBD2. CDR1 is SGHDN, CDR2 FVKESK, per germline. This CDR3 contains 14 residues. J was trimmed by 5 bases and V by 1 base; bases with no gene match: 2. The CDR3 spells CASSQVLADNEQFF. In DNA, the CDR3 is TGTGCCAGCAGCCAAGTCCTAGCGGACAATGAGCAGTTCTTC.

This clone appeared a single time. The rearrangement links TRBV5-5 to TRBJ1-1; D unclear. This CDR3 contains 15 residues. The germline V and J ends were trimmed by 0 bases and 3 bases, with 12 bases remaining between them. Germline V gives CDR1 SGHKS, CDR2 YYEKEE (reference sequence). The CDR3 spells CASSLAATTDTEAFF. The DNA for the CDR3 is TGTGCCAGCAGCTTGGCCGCGACAACTGACACTGAAGCTTTCTTT.

The chain uses TRBV7-9 and TRBJ2-6; no clear D. This CDR3 contains 18 residues. Germline lookup yields CDR1 SEHNR and CDR2 FQNEAQ (reference sequence). Trimming pared 5 bases from V and 5 bases from J, leaving 22 bases between. The CDR3 protein is CASSIRNTMTSRANVLTF. CDR3 bases: TGTGCCAGCAGCATTAGGAATACCATGACAAGTCGGGCCAACGTCCTGACTTTC.

V is TRBV19 and J is TRBJ2-3; 9 bases are shared with TRBD1. The germline V gene encodes CDR1 LNHDA and CDR2 SQIVND (reference sequence). Trimming cost V 10 bases and J 9 bases; bases outside gene matches: 5. This CDR3 has 11 amino acids. CDR3 coding DNA: TGTGCCACCACCGGGACAGGGACGCAGTATTTT. The encoded protein is CATTGTGTQYF.

The chain couples TRBV16 to TRBJ1-1; D unresolved. CDR3 length: 15 amino acids. Trimming removed 3 bases from V and 6 bases from J, with 17 bases in between. Germline V gene data show CDR1 as KGHSY and CDR2 as FQNENV. CDR3 sequence: CASSHRTGSGPEAFF. Written as DNA, the CDR3 is TGTGCCAGCAGCCACAGGACGGGATCAGGCCCTGAAGCTTTCTTT.

This clone has a single count. The chain joins TRBV28 to TRBJ1-1; TRBD1 matches 9 bases. This CDR3 comprises 14 residues. Germline CDR1 reads MDHEN; CDR2 reads SYDVKM. V was clipped by 6 bases and J by 5 bases; unmatched bases: 7. CDR3 DNA: TGTGCCAGCAGGGACAGGGGATTATGGACTGAAGCTTTCTTT. As protein: CASRDRGLWTEAFF.

The table lists this clone with a count of one. The genes are TRBV6-5 and TRBJ2-7; D is unresolved. This CDR3 has 15 amino acids. V was pared by 0 bases and J by 0 bases, with 9 bases between. Looked up from germline, CDR1 is MNHEY and CDR2 is SVGAGI. The CDR3 loop is CASSYSSSSSYEQYF. The CDR3 region has the DNA TGTGCCAGCAGTTACTCATCCTCTAGCTCCTACGAGCAGTACTTC.

The chain joins TRBV19 to TRBJ1-1; maybe TRBD1 (6 bases). This CDR3 is 13 amino acids long. V lost 8 bases and J 8 bases, leaving 18 bases between the germline ends. The germline CDR1 and CDR2 sequences are LNHDA and SQIVND (reference sequence). The CDR3 nucleotides read TGTGCCAGTTCACACCGGGACATGGACGAAGCTTTCTTT. Translating it yields CASSHRDMDEAFF.

The chain recombines TRBV13 with TRBJ1-1; D ambiguous. Germline V CDR1 and CDR2: PRHDT, FYEKMQ (reference sequence). The CDR3 is 13 amino acids. V dropped 6 bases and J dropped 1 base, with 9 bases sitting between them. The CDR3 region is CASSLTSNTEAFF. DNA for the CDR3: TGTGCCAGCAGTTTAACATCGAACACTGAAGCTTTCTTT.